This entry lists 24 T cell receptor beta chains sequenced from one sample in a study of cytomegalovirus exposure and HLA in healthy donors. The data were produced by immunoSEQ multiplex PCR, yet TCRdb's version contains in-frame clones alone and is incomplete. The sample has 300,000 to 450,000 clones, 80% to 90% seen once. The sequenced sample was PBMCs. The receptors were gathered from a woman under 30 in good health and CMV-seronegative.

On this clone itself: The sample contains more than one DNA sequence encoding this CDR3. This chain joins TRBV5-1 and TRBJ1-2; no reliable D call. The V and J ends lost 2 bases and 2 bases respectively, with 7 bases between them. The CDR3 spans 13 residues. Germline V CDR1 and CDR2: SGHRS, YFSETQ. CDR3 nucleotides: TGCGCCAGCAGCTTACAAGTAAACTATGGCTACACCTTC. Protein product: CASSLQVNYGYTF.

The rearrangement uses TRBV28 and TRBJ1-2; no definite D call. V lost 9 bases, J lost 4 bases, and 15 bases lay in between. In germline, CDR1 is MDHEN, CDR2 SYDVKM. The CDR3 sequence is 13 residues long. The CDR3 loop reads CASEAGGPYGYTF. For the CDR3, the DNA is TGTGCCAGTGAGGCAGGAGGGCCCTATGGCTACACCTTC.

This chain links TRBV5-4 with TRBJ2-7; 13 bases are shared with TRBD2. This CDR3 is built from 15 residues. With 4 bases clipped from V and 9 bases from J, the junction kept 10 bases outside the gene matches. Germline CDR1 is SGHNT and CDR2 is YYREEE (reference sequence). The CDR3 DNA follows: TGTGCCAGCAGCACGTGGACTAGCGGGAGTTTACGGCAGTACTTC. It specifies CASSTWTSGSLRQYF.

V usage is TRBV15 and J usage is TRBJ2-1; 8 bases line up with TRBD1. V was pared by 4 bases and J by 2 bases, with 4 bases of the junction left unmatched. This CDR3 has 15 amino acids. CDR1 and CDR2 (germline): LNHNV, YYDKDF (reference sequence). Written as DNA, the CDR3 is TGTGCCACCAGCATCGACAGGGGAGCCTACAATGAGCAGTTCTTC. It encodes CATSIDRGAYNEQFF.

CDR3 sequence (DNA): TGTGCCAGCAGTCGGACTAGCCAGAGCTCCTACAATGAGCAGTTCTTC. Translation gives CASSRTSQSSYNEQFF. The rearrangement links TRBV27 to TRBJ2-1; 8 bases match TRBD2. Germline trimming cut 5 bases from V and 0 bases from J; bases unmatched to any gene: 6. The CDR3 is made up of 16 amino acids. Germline V gives CDR1 MNHEY, CDR2 SMNVEV (reference sequence).

The rearrangement joins TRBV27 to TRBJ1-6, with TRBD1 matching over 9 bases. After removal of 4 bases from V and 6 bases from J, the junction contained 10 bases not matched to a gene. The CDR3 consists of 17 residues. CDR1 MNHEY and CDR2 SMNVEV come from the germline V gene (reference sequence). CDR3 coding DNA: TGTGCCAGCAGTTCCACCTCGACAGGGGGGGCTAATTCACCCCTCCACTTT. This encodes CASSSTSTGGANSPLHF.

The chain is built from TRBV5-1 and TRBJ1-6, with 8 bases lining up with TRBD1. Germline V CDR1 and CDR2: SGHRS, YFSETQ. The CDR3 loop spans 16 amino acids. J gave up 9 bases and V 0 bases, and 8 bases lay outside the gene matches. The CDR3, as DNA: TGCGCCAGCAGCTTGGTATCGACAGGGGAGGGTTCACCCCTCCACTTT. It specifies CASSLVSTGEGSPLHF.

This clone was observed once. The V call is TRBV5-1, the J call TRBJ1-4; weak D call: TRBD1 (5 bases). Deletions cut 5 bases from V and 8 bases from J, with 22 bases between. Germline V gene data show CDR1 as SGHRS and CDR2 as YFSETQ. The CDR3 totals 16 residues. CDR3 in amino acids: CASSRPFGGDEEKLFF. CDR3 coding DNA: TGCGCCAGCAGTCGGCCGTTTGGAGGGGACGAAGAAAAACTGTTTTTT.

The chain combines TRBV7-9 with TRBJ2-1, with D maybe TRBD1 (5 bases). Trimming took 5 bases from V and 10 from J, leaving 18 bases between them. CDR3 length equals 14 residues. Germline V gene data show CDR1 as SEHNR and CDR2 as FQNEAQ (reference sequence). The CDR3 region is CASSPSLGQGEQFF. CDR3 coding DNA: TGTGCCAGCAGCCCCTCTTTAGGGCAGGGAGAGCAGTTCTTC.

The V gene is TRBV19, the J gene TRBJ1-5, with 7 positions matching TRBD1. V lost 6 bases to trimming and J lost 0 bases; unmatched junction nucleotides: 5. The germline gives CDR1 LNHDA, CDR2 SQIVND (reference sequence). This CDR3 has 15 amino acids. CDR3 coding DNA: TGTGCCAGTAGCGTCGACAGGGCTAGCAATCAGCCCCAGCATTTT. Its protein is CASSVDRASNQPQHF.

The chain employs TRBV28 and TRBJ2-2; D unresolved. The length of the CDR3 is 14 residues. Trimming took off 5 bases at V and 6 bases at J, with 13 bases between the two ends. Germline CDR1 reads MDHEN; CDR2 reads SYDVKM. CDR3 loop: CASSDHRTAGELFF. The CDR3 DNA reads TGTGCCAGCAGTGACCACAGAACCGCCGGGGAGCTGTTTTTT.

This clone showed up just once. The chain links TRBV7-9 to TRBJ1-2; 8 bases match TRBD1. With 1 base clipped from V and 7 bases from J, the junction kept 8 bases outside the gene matches. The CDR3 is 15 residues long. Germline V gene lookup returns CDR1 SEHNR and CDR2 FQNEAQ (reference sequence). As DNA, the CDR3 is TGTGCCAGCAGCTTAGGGGACAGGCGAACCGGTGGCTACACCTTC. It yields the protein CASSLGDRRTGGYTF. Full variable domain (rest looked up from reference TRBV7-9 and TRBJ1-2): DTGVSQNPRHKITKRGQNVTFRCDPISEHNRLYWYRQTLGQGPEFLTYFQNEAQLEKSRLLSDRFSAERPKGSFSTLEIQRTEQGDSAMYLCASSLGDRRTGGYTFGSGTRLTVV.

This sequence joins TRBV30 and TRBJ2-3, with 11 bases identical to TRBD2. This CDR3 comprises 18 residues. In germline, CDR1 is GTSNPN, CDR2 SVGIG (reference sequence). Trimming at V came to 3 bases and at J to 2 bases, leaving 13 bases not matched to a gene. The CDR3 is CAWRAGTSGRKYTDTQYF. CDR3 nucleotides: TGTGCCTGGAGGGCGGGGACTAGCGGAAGAAAATACACAGATACGCAGTATTTT.

The V and J genes are TRBV28 and TRBJ2-4; 8 bases are shared with TRBD1. This CDR3 is 16 amino acids long. V lost 2 bases, J lost 1 base, and 4 bases stayed unmatched. CDR1 is MDHEN and CDR2 is SYDVKM in the germline V gene. The CDR3 sequence: CASSLGQGTAKNIQYF. In DNA, the CDR3 is TGTGCCAGCAGTTTAGGACAGGGCACGGCCAAAAACATTCAGTACTTC.

This chain connects TRBV30 to TRBJ2-3, with 7 bases fitting TRBD2. Losses at the gene ends were 0 bases for V and 6 bases for J; bases not matched to a gene: 9. CDR1 is GTSNPN, CDR2 SVGIG, per germline (reference sequence). CDR3 length: 15 residues. In nucleotides, the CDR3 is TGTGCCTGGAGTGTACCGGGGGGAGAGGGGGATACGCAGTATTTT. Protein sequence: CAWSVPGGEGDTQYF.

The chain links TRBV5-1 to TRBJ2-1; 9 nucleotides align to TRBD1. The CDR3 extends over 16 amino acids. V was pared by 4 bases and J by 7 bases, with 12 bases of the junction left unmatched. The germline gives CDR1 SGHRS, CDR2 YFSETQ. The CDR3 loop reads CASSGPGTGRYNEQFF. In DNA, the CDR3 is TGCGCCAGCAGCGGGCCCGGGACAGGGCGTTATAATGAGCAGTTCTTC.

This chain links TRBV5-1 with TRBJ2-3, with D tentatively TRBD2 (6 bases). This CDR3 comprises 16 residues. Germline loops: CDR1 SGHRS, CDR2 YFSETQ. Trimming removed 7 bases from V and 1 base from J, with 19 bases in between. The CDR3 nucleotides are TGCGCCAGCGGACTGATGCGGGGAGATGGCACAGATACGCAGTATTTT. As protein: CASGLMRGDGTDTQYF.

The chain recombines TRBV10-3 with TRBJ2-1, with TRBD1 as a possible D gene (5 bases). The CDR3 is 16 amino acids. V lost 0 bases, J lost 4 bases, and 13 bases lay in between. Germline CDR1 reads ENHRY; CDR2 reads SYGVKD. This chain's CDR3 is CAISESQGLGYNEQFF. CDR3 nucleotides: TGTGCCATCAGTGAGTCTCAGGGCCTGGGATACAATGAGCAGTTCTTC.

Only one count was recorded for this clone. The chain joins TRBV2 to TRBJ2-3; 11 nucleotides line up with TRBD2. Germline CDR1 is SNHLY and CDR2 is FYNNEI. The junction had 13 bases not matched to a gene; V was cut back by 10 bases and J by 4 bases. This CDR3 is built from 16 residues. The DNA for the CDR3 is TGTGCCACCCTCAGGGGGGGACTAGCGGCATCAGATACGCAGTATTTT. It yields the protein CATLRGGLAASDTQYF.

V is TRBV27 and J is TRBJ2-1; 13 bases map to TRBD2. Trimming removed 9 bases from V and 6 bases from J; junction bases left unmatched: 11. The CDR3 runs to 16 residues. CDR1 is MNHEY and CDR2 is SMNVEV in the germline V gene (reference sequence). The DNA for the CDR3 is TGTGCCAGTTGGGGACTAGCGGGGAAACGAGTCAATGAGCAGTTCTTC. It encodes CASWGLAGKRVNEQFF.

This rearrangement joins TRBV7-8 to TRBJ2-7, with 8 bases fitting TRBD2. V was pared by 4 bases and J by 6 bases, with 11 bases of the junction left unmatched. CDR1 and CDR2 (germline): SGHVS, FQNEAQ. CDR3 size: 15 residues. DNA for the CDR3: TGTGCCAGCAGCTCGGGGACTAGGACAGACTCCGAGCAGTACTTC. Translated, it gives CASSSGTRTDSEQYF.

The CDR3: CASSLGLAGGPGGELFF. Here the CDR3 DNA reads TGCGCCAGCAGTCTTGGACTAGCGGGGGGGCCCGGCGGGGAGCTGTTTTTT. This chain joins TRBV10-1 and TRBJ2-2; 15 positions agree with TRBD2. Germline CDR1 and CDR2: WNHNN and SYGVQD (reference sequence). The CDR3 is 17 amino acids. V was pared by 5 bases and J by 7 bases, with 8 bases of the junction left unmatched.

The CDR3 sequence is CASSQDFGEYYGYTF. DNA for the CDR3: TGCGCCAGCAGCCAAGATTTCGGGGAGTACTATGGCTACACCTTC. This sequence joins TRBV4-1 and TRBJ1-2; no clear D. Germline-derived CDR1 and CDR2 are MGHRA and YSYEKL. The CDR3 has 15 residues. With 0 bases removed from V and 3 bases from J, the gap between germline ends came to 11 bases.

The V and J genes are TRBV30 and TRBJ2-2; TRBD2 agrees at 12 bases. This CDR3 is 18 amino acids long. After removal of 8 bases from V and 6 bases from J, the junction contained 19 bases not matched to a gene. Germline CDR1 is GTSNPN and CDR2 is SVGIG (reference sequence). CDR3 sequence reads: CAGTRWASGGVGAGELFF. DNA for the CDR3: TGTGCCGGGACAAGGTGGGCTAGCGGGGGGGTTGGCGCCGGGGAGCTGTTTTTT.